The next 10 T cell receptor beta chains were all read from a single sample in a study of T cell repertoires in cytomegalovirus infection. One entry per CDR3 protein results from TCRdb running MiXCR on the reads. The profile shows a few hundred thousand distinct CDR3 sequences, roughly an eighth of them singletons. The sample taken for sequencing was PBMCs. These receptor sequences come from a human donor in good health (CMV status not recorded). Some clones in this sample may be carry-over from other donors' samples.

This clonotype was counted many times. The rearrangement joins TRBV7-2 to TRBJ1-3; the D gene is possibly TRBD1 (6 bases). The CDR3 sequence is 13 residues long. Germline V gene lookup returns CDR1 SGHTA and CDR2 FQGNSA. Trimming took off 5 bases at V and 11 bases at J, with 16 bases between the two ends. CDR3 amino acids: CASSQNMDSSIYF. The CDR3, as DNA: TGTGCCAGCAGCCAGAACATGGACAGTTCCATATATTTT.

This clonotype has at least ten counts. The chain uses TRBV7-9 and TRBJ1-4, with D tentatively TRBD1 (5 bases). The CDR3 is made up of 14 amino acids. Germline V gene lookup returns CDR1 SEHNR and CDR2 FQNEAQ (reference sequence). V was pared by 5 bases and J by 6 bases, with 13 bases between. The CDR3 nucleotides read TGTGCCAGCAGCGCCTCCGGGACGGATGAAAAACTGTTTTTT. This translates into CASSASGTDEKLFF.

This clonotype was found a few times. This chain joins TRBV10-3 and TRBJ2-7, with D possibly being TRBD2 (5 bases). This CDR3 comprises 13 residues. Trimming took off 5 bases at V and 3 bases at J, with 11 bases between the two ends. Germline CDR1 ENHRY, CDR2 SYGVKD. CDR3 nucleotides: TGTGCCATCAGTCGGGAAAAATACTACGAGCAGTACTTC. Encoded protein: CAISREKYYEQYF.

This clonotype was seen a few times. This chain's CDR3 is CSVLGKGLVLSYTF. The DNA of the CDR3 is TGCAGCGTTCTGGGGAAGGGCCTCGTTTTGAGCTACACCTTC. The chain joins TRBV29-1 to TRBJ1-2; no reliable D call. The length of the CDR3 is 14 residues. Trimming removed 5 bases from V and 9 bases from J, with 22 bases in between. CDR1 and CDR2 from the germline V gene are SQVTM and ANQGSEA. The full variable domain, rest sourced from reference TRBV29-1 and TRBJ1-2, is SAVISQKPSRDICQRGTSLTIQCQVDSQVTMMFWYRQQPGQSLTLIATANQGSEATYESGFVIDKFPISRPNLTFSTLTVSNMSPEDSSIYLCSVLGKGLVLSYTFGSGTRLTVV.

This clonotype was found a few times. V is TRBV5-4 and J is TRBJ2-5; D might be TRBD2 (5 bases). Per the germline V gene, CDR1 is SGHNT and CDR2 is YYREEE (reference sequence). V was trimmed by 0 bases and J by 10 bases, leaving 10 bases between them. The CDR3 extends over 12 amino acids. This CDR3 reads CASSLVRGYQYF. CDR3 in DNA: TGTGCCAGCAGCTTGGTCCGAGGGTACCAGTACTTC.

This clonotype was recorded at least ten times. The chain links TRBV28 to TRBJ2-1; perhaps TRBD2 as D (5 bases). V was clipped by 5 bases and J by 7 bases, with 18 bases between them. The CDR3 is made up of 15 amino acids. Germline loops: CDR1 MDHEN, CDR2 SYDVKM. As DNA, the CDR3 is TGTGCCAGCAGTCTAATTAGCGTTGAGGGTAATGAGCAGTTCTTC. Its translation: CASSLISVEGNEQFF.

V usage is TRBV20-1 and J usage is TRBJ2-5; 9 bases fit TRBD2. The V gene's germline CDR1 is DFQATT and CDR2 SNEGSKA (reference sequence). V shed 0 bases and J 11 bases; nucleotides not matched to a gene: 10. The CDR3 loop spans 14 amino acids. CDR3 nucleotides: TGCAGTGCTAGAGAAGCTAGCGGGGTCCCCCCTCAGTACTTC. This translates into CSAREASGVPPQYF.

V is TRBV12-3 or TRBV12-4 and J is TRBJ2-2, with unresolved D. Deletions cut 6 bases from V and 6 bases from J, with 8 bases between. The CDR3 has 12 residues. The CDR3: CASSGYAGELFF. CDR3 coding DNA: TGTGCCAGCAGCGGGTACGCCGGGGAGCTGTTTTTT.

This sequence joins TRBV6-8 and TRBJ1-1, with D perhaps TRBD1 (6 bases). Trimming took off 6 bases at V and 6 bases at J, with 20 bases between the two ends. Germline assignment: CDR1 MNHGY and CDR2 SAAAGT. CDR3 length: 15 residues. The CDR3 DNA sequence: TGTGCCAGCAGGGATAGGACAGTACGGAGCGCTGAAGCTTTCTTT. Residues: CASRDRTVRSAEAFF.

This clonotype was counted at least ten times. This sequence joins TRBV4-1 and TRBJ2-5; TRBD1 agrees at 9 bases. The J segment lost 2 bases and the V segment lost 0 bases, leaving 7 bases of the junction unmatched. Germline-derived CDR1 and CDR2 are MGHRA and YSYEKL. The CDR3 is 17 amino acids. The CDR3 region has the DNA TGCGCCAGCAGCCAAGACTCACAGGGGGCGCAGCAAGAGACCCAGTACTTC. Protein sequence: CASSQDSQGAQQETQYF.